A single sample is the source of the 25 T cell receptor beta chains below, sequenced in a study of cytomegalovirus exposure and HLA in healthy donors. 13 Jbeta primers and 60 Vbeta primers were used for the PCR. Some clones are missing from TCRdb's copy, which holds only in-frame ones; the method was immunoSEQ multiplex PCR. Of approximately 140,000 clones detected, about four fifths appear once; the ten largest clones hold about 0.76%. Specimen: PBMCs. Receptors originate from a man aged 18 to 30 in good health and CMV-seronegative.

In its sample, this clone was seen a few times. The CDR3 sequence is CIASGTVRDEQYF. The CDR3 DNA is TGCATCGCATCCGGGACAGTTCGGGACGAGCAGTACTTC. This chain links TRBV29-1 with TRBJ2-7, with 7 bases matching TRBD1. Germline loops: CDR1 SQVTM, CDR2 ANQGSEA. The length of the CDR3 is 13 residues.

The J gene is TRBJ2-1, the V gene TRBV5-1; the match to TRBD1 covers 7 bases. CDR1 is SGHRS, CDR2 YFSETQ, per germline. This CDR3 region has 13 residues. Unmatched junction bases numbered 3, after V lost 1 base and J lost 8 bases. The CDR3 spells CASSLTGDHEQFF. The CDR3 nucleotides are TGCGCCAGCAGCTTGACAGGGGACCATGAGCAGTTCTTC.

The V gene is TRBV2, the J gene TRBJ1-1; no firm D call. The CDR3 has 16 residues. V was pared by 4 bases and J by 0 bases, with 15 bases between. Germline V gene lookup returns CDR1 SNHLY and CDR2 FYNNEI. CDR3 protein: CASSVVPISMNTEAFF. CDR3 nucleotide sequence: TGTGCCAGCAGTGTGGTCCCCATATCTATGAACACTGAAGCTTTCTTT.

The rearrangement uses TRBV7-9 and TRBJ1-4; perhaps TRBD1 as D (5 bases). The CDR3 totals 14 residues. Germline V gives CDR1 SEHNR, CDR2 FQNEAQ (reference sequence). Trimming left V 2 bases short and J 8 bases short, with 12 bases between. The CDR3 region is CASSLQGFGEKLFF. CDR3 DNA sequence: TGTGCCAGCAGCTTACAGGGCTTTGGAGAAAAACTGTTTTTT.

This clone occurred once. The CDR3 is CASSDDTNTGELFF. CDR3 nucleotides: TGTGCCAGCAGTGATGATACTAACACCGGGGAGCTGTTTTTT. V gene TRBV6-4 combines with J gene TRBJ2-2, with unresolved D. The V gene's germline CDR1 is MRHNA and CDR2 SNTAGT. The ends were cut back, 3 bases at V and 2 bases at J, with 7 bases in the middle. There are 14 residues in the CDR3.

The chain joins TRBV15 to TRBJ2-3; no reliable D call. The CDR3 runs 13 residues. Trimming removed 0 bases from V and 9 bases from J, with 10 bases in between. Germline V gives CDR1 LNHNV, CDR2 YYDKDF (reference sequence). The CDR3 nucleotides are TGTGCCACCAGCAGAGATCAGCAGGCAACGCAGTATTTT. It is translated as CATSRDQQATQYF.

The V and J genes are TRBV19 and TRBJ1-2; D not certain. V lost 6 bases and J 6 bases, leaving 11 bases between the germline ends. Germline V CDR1 and CDR2: LNHDA, SQIVND (reference sequence). The CDR3 contains 12 residues. The CDR3: CASRVVGDGYTF. The CDR3 nucleotides read TGTGCCAGTAGGGTGGTCGGGGATGGCTACACCTTC.

This clone was seen more than once but under ten times. This chain links TRBV5-1 with TRBJ1-1, with unresolved D. Looked up from germline, CDR1 is SGHRS and CDR2 is YFSETQ. V lost 2 bases, J lost 9 bases, and 14 bases lay in between. CDR3 size: 13 residues. For the CDR3, the DNA is TGCGCCAGCAGCTTTCGGGAGGGAGACCAAGCTTTCTTT. Amino acids: CASSFREGDQAFF.

The chain joins TRBV11-2 to TRBJ1-1; D is perhaps TRBD1 (6 bases). Germline V gene data show CDR1 as SGHAT and CDR2 as FQNNGV. The CDR3 length is 15 residues. V shed 3 bases and J shed 0 bases, with 11 bases lying between them. CDR3 nucleotide sequence: TGTGCCAGCAGCTTCCGACAGGCCATGAACACTGAAGCTTTCTTT. Its protein product is CASSFRQAMNTEAFF. Combining the CDR3 with reference TRBV11-2 and TRBJ1-1 gives the whole variable domain EAGVAQSPRYKIIEKRQSVAFWCNPISGHATLYWYQQILGQGPKLLIQFQNNGVVDDSQLPKDRFSAERLKGVDSTLKIQPAKLEDSAVYLCASSFRQAMNTEAFFGQGTRLTVV.

The V and J genes are TRBV15 and TRBJ2-5; TRBD1 matches 10 bases. The CDR3 has 15 residues. The V gene end was trimmed by 5 bases and the J gene end by 5 bases; junction bases not matched to a gene: 8. Germline CDR1 reads LNHNV; CDR2 reads YYDKDF (reference sequence). The CDR3 sequence: CATSPGTGVGETQYF. CDR3 sequence (DNA): TGTGCCACCAGCCCTGGGACAGGGGTCGGGGAGACCCAGTACTTC.

This clone has a single count. The J gene is TRBJ2-3, the V gene TRBV5-4, with D perhaps matching TRBD2 (7 bases). Trimming took 2 bases from V and 7 from J, leaving 17 bases between them. CDR1 is SGHNT, CDR2 YYREEE, per germline (reference sequence). This CDR3 is built from 15 residues. CDR3 protein: CASSFLQGGSNTQYF. For the CDR3, the DNA is TGTGCCAGCAGCTTCCTACAGGGAGGGTCGAATACGCAGTATTTT. The whole variable domain, remainder taken from reference TRBV5-4 and TRBJ2-3, is ETGVTQSPTHLIKTRGQQVTLRCSSQSGHNTVSWYQQALGQGPQFIFQYYREEENGRGNFPPRFSGLQFPNYSSELNVNALELDDSALYLCASSFLQGGSNTQYFGPGTRLTVL.

Ten or more counts support this clone. Distinct nucleotide sequences in the sample also encode this CDR3. This chain uses TRBV4-3 with TRBJ1-1; D remains ambiguous. CDR1 and CDR2 (germline): LGHNA, YSLEER. The CDR3 spans 15 residues. Trimming took off 0 bases at V and 0 bases at J, with 8 bases between the two ends. The CDR3 loop reads CASSQERSVNTEAFF. For the CDR3, the DNA is TGCGCCAGCAGCCAAGAACGGTCGGTGAACACTGAAGCTTTCTTT.

V gene TRBV27 combines with J gene TRBJ1-2; possible D gene TRBD1, 5 bases. Germline V gene sequence: CDR1 MNHEY, CDR2 SMNVEV (reference sequence). The ends were cut back, 6 bases at V and 0 bases at J, with 11 bases in the middle. This CDR3 comprises 14 residues. CDR3 sequence (DNA): TGTGCCAGCAGGCCCACAGGAGCTAACTATGGCTACACCTTC. It translates to CASRPTGANYGYTF.

This chain links TRBV5-4 with TRBJ2-1; the match to TRBD2 covers 12 bases. Trimming at V came to 1 base and at J to 6 bases, leaving 2 bases not matched to a gene. In germline, CDR1 is SGHNT, CDR2 YYREEE (reference sequence). The CDR3 covers 15 residues. The CDR3 loop is CASSLRTSGANEQFF. DNA of the CDR3: TGTGCCAGCAGCTTGAGGACTAGCGGGGCCAATGAGCAGTTCTTC.

This sequence joins TRBV9 and TRBJ2-5, with 7 bases matching TRBD1. Trimming cost V 3 bases and J 4 bases; bases outside gene matches: 6. Germline loops: CDR1 SGDLS, CDR2 YYNGEE. The CDR3 contains 14 residues. The CDR3 spells CASSETGLRETQYF. The CDR3 DNA follows: TGTGCCAGCAGCGAGACAGGGTTAAGAGAGACCCAGTACTTC.

This clone was detected once. The chain combines TRBV15 with TRBJ2-2; TRBD2 agrees at 13 bases. V was pared by 4 bases and J by 5 bases, with 10 bases of the junction left unmatched. The CDR3 contains 18 residues. Germline V gives CDR1 LNHNV, CDR2 YYDKDF (reference sequence). Here the CDR3 reads CATSKGLAGDRATGELFF. CDR3 nucleotides: TGTGCCACCAGCAAAGGACTAGCGGGGGACCGGGCGACCGGGGAGCTGTTTTTT. Supplemented by reference TRBV15 and TRBJ2-2, the full variable domain reads DAMVIQNPRYQVTQFGKPVTLSCSQTLNHNVMYWYQQKSSQAPKLLFHYYDKDFNNEADTPDNFQSRRPNTSFCFLDIRSPGLGDTAMYLCATSKGLAGDRATGELFFGEGSRLTVL.

The chain couples TRBV18 to TRBJ2-1, with a possible D match to TRBD2 (5 bases). CDR1 and CDR2 from the germline V gene are KGHSH and LQKENI. The CDR3 consists of 12 residues. Between the trimmed V and J ends, which lost 2 bases and 9 bases, there was a span of 8 bases. The DNA of the CDR3 is TGTGCCAGCTCACCAGCGACTATTGAGCAGTTCTTC. Translated, it gives CASSPATIEQFF.

This chain connects TRBV9 to TRBJ2-1; 7 nucleotides line up with TRBD2. This CDR3 contains 14 residues. J was trimmed by 6 bases and V by 0 bases; bases with no gene match: 3. Germline V gives CDR1 SGDLS, CDR2 YYNGEE. CDR3 sequence: CASSVVPGGNEQFF. The DNA of the CDR3 is TGTGCCAGCAGCGTAGTACCGGGAGGCAATGAGCAGTTCTTC.

This chain links TRBV30 with TRBJ2-7, with D maybe TRBD1 (6 bases). The germline gives CDR1 GTSNPN, CDR2 SVGIG (reference sequence). This CDR3 has 13 residues. Between the trimmed V and J ends, which lost 2 bases and 2 bases, there was a span of 10 bases. CDR3 protein: CAWSQTGTYEQYF. CDR3 bases: TGTGCCTGGAGTCAGACAGGAACCTACGAGCAGTACTTC.

Points on this clone: This sample also contains other DNA sequences that code for the same CDR3. The chain joins TRBV4-3 to TRBJ1-5; 9 nucleotides line up with TRBD1. The CDR3 has 15 amino acids. The ends lost 3 bases at V and 0 bases at J; junction bases unmatched: 0. Germline CDR1 and CDR2: LGHNA and YSLEER. The CDR3 bases are TGCGCCAGCAGCCAGGACAGGGGTAGCAATCAGCCCCAGCATTTT. This translates into CASSQDRGSNQPQHF.

The V and J genes are TRBV15 and TRBJ1-3; the D gene is possibly TRBD1 (5 bases). CDR3 length equals 18 residues. V lost 0 bases and J lost 0, with 15 bases in between. Germline lookup yields CDR1 LNHNV and CDR2 YYDKDF (reference sequence). CDR3 bases: TGTGCCACCAGCAGAGATAGGAGGGGCCGGGGCTCTGGAAACACCATATATTTT. Amino acid sequence: CATSRDRRGRGSGNTIYF. Using reference TRBV15 and TRBJ1-3 for the parts outside the CDR3, the full variable domain is DAMVIQNPRYQVTQFGKPVTLSCSQTLNHNVMYWYQQKSSQAPKLLFHYYDKDFNNEADTPDNFQSRRPNTSFCFLDIRSPGLGDTAMYLCATSRDRRGRGSGNTIYFGEGSWLTVV.

V usage is TRBV19 and J usage is TRBJ1-1; D is uncertain. Per the germline V gene, CDR1 is LNHDA and CDR2 is SQIVND (reference sequence). Trimming removed 3 bases from V and 6 bases from J, with 23 bases in between. The CDR3 runs to 17 residues. The CDR3 sequence is CASSIRRWESDLPEAFF. As DNA, the CDR3 is TGTGCCAGTAGTATTCGTCGGTGGGAGTCCGATCTCCCTGAAGCTTTCTTT.

The chain joins TRBV6-4 to TRBJ1-5, with a possible D match to TRBD1 (6 bases). The CDR3 runs to 19 residues. From germline, CDR1 is MRHNA and CDR2 SNTAGT. Trimming shortened V by 3 bases and J by 0 bases, and 21 bases separated the two germline ends. The CDR3 DNA sequence: TGTGCCAGCAGTGAGTTGAGGGGGACGCAAAACTATAGCAATCAGCCCCAGCATTTT. Its translation is CASSELRGTQNYSNQPQHF.

The chain employs TRBV30 and TRBJ1-2, with D unresolved. From germline, CDR1 is GTSNPN and CDR2 SVGIG (reference sequence). Deletions cut 2 bases from V and 1 base from J, with 5 bases between. The CDR3 has 12 residues. The CDR3: CAWSSYNYGYTF. The CDR3 DNA reads as TGTGCCTGGAGTTCCTATAACTATGGCTACACCTTC. Together with reference TRBV30 and TRBJ1-2, the CDR3 gives the full variable domain: SQTIHQWPATLVQPVGSPLSLECTVEGTSNPNLYWYRQAAGRGLQLLFYSVGIGQISSEVPQNLSASRPQDRQFILSSKKLLLSDSGFYLCAWSSYNYGYTFGSGTRLTVV.

On this clone itself: This sample includes further DNA sequences coding for the same CDR3. This chain connects TRBV19 to TRBJ2-7, with TRBD2 matching over 7 bases. The CDR3 spans 13 residues. V shed 3 bases, J shed 4 bases, and the junction held 3 bases outside the gene matches. Germline lookup yields CDR1 LNHDA and CDR2 SQIVND (reference sequence). The CDR3 region is CASSILGGYEQYF. The CDR3 DNA reads as TGTGCCAGTAGTATCTTGGGGGGGTACGAGCAGTACTTC.